This paragraph covers one T cell receptor (beta chain) sequence. As yet, its antigen is unknown. Gene names follow the mouse nomenclature. The CDR3 end falls 1 residue outside the read, so it is completed with the germline J gene. The CDR3 consists of 14 residues. V gave up 0 bases and J gave up 4 bases, with 8 bases separating them. Germline CDR1 and CDR2: SGHSN and HYEKVE. These data are taken from a study of tissue T cells after allogeneic stem cell transplantation. General study findings and limits: Anatomically similar tissues had similar TCR repertoires within each patient. The study did not identify alloreactive or antigen-specific tissue TCRs, and some clones might be persisting host cells.

CDR3 sequences, V/J genes, frequencies and template counts came from survey-depth TCRbeta sequencing. TCRdb keeps only in-frame clones here, not all; method: immunoSEQ multiplex PCR. Of around 7,000 clones in the sample, less than 50% were seen once. The time point denotes: mouse harvest day 7 after allogeneic transplant. The graft held 10^6 splenic CD5+ T cells and 10^7 T-cell-depleted bone marrow cells. Tissues came from B6→BALB/c major-mismatch GVHD mice at day 7 or 14. The chain has TRBV12-1 and TRBJ1-4, with D possibly being TRBD1 (5 bases). The receptor was isolated from a female BALB/c mouse given C57BL/6 T cells with graft-versus-host disease after an allogeneic hematopoietic cell transplant. Sequenced: lymph node tissue. The CDR3 is CASSLRGLNERLFF. The sequenced part of the CDR3 DNA is TGTGCCAGCTCTCTCAGGGGCCTCAACGAAAGATTATTT.